The 11 T cell receptor beta chains in this list originate from one sample, sequenced in a study of T-cell memory formation after mild COVID-19. One entry per CDR3 protein, called by TCRdb with MiXCR from the 5' RACE reads. The data show about 210,000 distinct CDR3 sequences, with roughly a tenth seen just once and under 3.5% held by the top ten. Material: PBMCs or a T cell subset sorted from them (not recorded which). These receptors originate from a man aged 18 to 30 who had mild COVID-19 (a few samples of this study predate the infection). Cell type and time point are not known.

This clonotype showed up many times. V gene TRBV6-1 combines with J gene TRBJ2-5; possible D gene TRBD2, 5 bases. The CDR3 totals 11 residues. Germline values: CDR1 MNHNS, CDR2 SASEGT. V dropped 6 bases and J dropped 5 bases, with 7 bases sitting between them. Written as DNA, the CDR3 is TGTGCCAGCAGAAGAGGGGAGACCCAGTACTTC. It codes for CASRRGETQYF.

The table lists this clonotype with many counts. The chain has TRBV29-1 and TRBJ2-3; D is uncertain. The CDR3 runs to 13 residues. The V end was cut by 7 bases, the J end by 0 bases, with 11 bases between. Per germline, CDR1 SQVTM and CDR2 ANQGSEA. The CDR3 nucleotides are TGCAGCGCCAGCAACCCTAGCACAGATACGCAGTATTTT. Residues: CSASNPSTDTQYF.

The J gene is TRBJ1-1, the V gene TRBV6-5; 8 bases match TRBD1. Germline V lookup: CDR1 MNHEY, CDR2 SVGAGI. The junction had 9 bases not matched to a gene; V was cut back by 5 bases and J by 4 bases. This CDR3 is built from 15 residues. CDR3 residues: CASSRQGLPPTEAFF. The DNA for the CDR3 is TGTGCCAGCAGTAGACAGGGGCTTCCCCCCACTGAAGCTTTCTTT.

This clonotype was recorded a few times. The chain couples TRBV20-1 to TRBJ2-2, with 8 bases that match TRBD2. Germline assignment: CDR1 DFQATT and CDR2 SNEGSKA (reference sequence). The CDR3 totals 15 residues. After removal of 0 bases from V and 6 bases from J, the junction contained 6 bases not matched to a gene. The CDR3: CSARDGTRRAGELFF. As DNA, the CDR3 is TGCAGTGCTAGAGATGGGACTAGGAGGGCCGGGGAGCTGTTTTTT.

The chain couples TRBV12-3 or TRBV12-4 to TRBJ1-2; the D gene is possibly TRBD1 (5 bases). The CDR3 is 15 amino acids. V was clipped by 4 bases and J by 4 bases, with 16 bases between them. CDR3 DNA sequence: TGTGCCAGCAGTTCGGGACCACTGGAACCCTATGGCTACACCTTC. It specifies CASSSGPLEPYGYTF.

The CDR3 spells CSAPSRGMGNQPQHF. CDR3 DNA sequence: TGCAGTGCGCCCAGTAGGGGTATGGGCAATCAGCCCCAGCATTTT. The chain is built from TRBV20-1 and TRBJ1-5, with D perhaps matching TRBD1 (5 bases). Trimming left V 6 bases short and J 2 bases short, with 17 bases between. Germline CDR1 reads DFQATT; CDR2 reads SNEGSKA (reference sequence). The CDR3 extends over 15 amino acids.

This clonotype was counted only a few times. The chain employs TRBV5-1 and TRBJ2-3; D is undetermined. Looked up from germline, CDR1 is SGHRS and CDR2 is YFSETQ. V lost 0 bases, J lost 5 bases, and 7 bases lay in between. CDR3 size: 13 residues. CDR3 protein: CASSLDDIDTQYF. The CDR3 DNA sequence: TGCGCCAGCAGCTTGGATGATATAGATACGCAGTATTTT.

In regard to this clonotype: Because the CDR3's place on the DNA is in doubt, the DNA is left out and the CDR3 is given as listed by TCRdb. The J gene is TRBJ1-4, the V gene TRBV27. Including both end residues, the CDR3 is 13 amino acids long. Per germline, CDR1 MNHEY and CDR2 SMNVEV (reference sequence). CDR3 in amino acids: CASSFVLMKNCFF.

The gene calls are TRBV12-3 or TRBV12-4 and TRBJ2-7, with TRBD1 identical over 11 bases. The CDR3 is made up of 15 amino acids. Trimming took 2 bases from V and 2 from J; bases not matched to a gene: 2. The CDR3 is CASSLWTGGTYEQYF. CDR3 coding DNA: TGTGCCAGCAGTTTATGGACAGGGGGCACCTACGAGCAGTACTTC.

The table lists this clonotype with a count of one. The chain employs TRBV29-1 and TRBJ1-1; the match to TRBD1 covers 7 bases. V lost 6 bases and J lost 0; bases outside the gene matches: 4. The CDR3 runs 13 residues. Germline CDR1 reads SQVTM; CDR2 reads ANQGSEA. The CDR3 here is CSVLTGMNTEAFF. The CDR3 DNA sequence: TGCAGCGTCTTGACAGGGATGAACACTGAAGCTTTCTTT.

V is TRBV7-3 and J is TRBJ2-7, with 8 bases lining up with TRBD2. This CDR3 spans 14 amino acids. Germline CDR1 is SGHTA and CDR2 is FQGTGA. With 5 bases clipped from V and 0 bases from J, the junction kept 3 bases outside the gene matches. CDR3 sequence reads: CASSQTSDSYEQYF. DNA for the CDR3: TGTGCCAGCAGCCAGACTAGCGACTCCTACGAGCAGTACTTC.